This entry concerns a single T cell receptor (beta chain). The target antigen is unknown. The data are from a study of a mutant IDH1 vaccine in newly diagnosed glioma. Study summary: Vaccination followed radiotherapy alone by 4-6 weeks, or accompanied temozolomide cycles. At week 35 came visit V12, and visit V13 followed at week 47.

Sample time point: week 35, safety follow-up. Vaccination used 300 ug of mutant IDH1 20-mer peptide per dose, with topical imiquimod. Donors' newly diagnosed IDH1-mutant WHO grade 3 or 4 astrocytomas lacked nuclear ATRX. Repertoires were generated with immunoSEQ multiplex PCR, while TCRdb's copy carries only in-frame clones and drops some. The data show more than 35,000 clones, approximately 80% seen once. V lost 3 bases and J lost 7, with 13 bases in between. This CDR3 is built from 14 residues. CDR1 LGHNA and CDR2 YSLEER come from the germline V gene. V gene TRBV4-3 combines with J gene TRBJ2-1; the D gene is possibly TRBD2 (6 bases). This specimen was PBMCs, taken from a glioma patient whose treatment included an IDH1 peptide vaccine. This sequence was found in a middle-aged woman with glioma. Some clones in this sample may be carry-over from other donors' samples. The CDR3 DNA sequence: TGCGCCAGCAGCCAGACCGGGAGCCGAAATGAGCAGTTCTTC. Translated, it gives CASSQTGSRNEQFF.